The 8 T cell receptor beta chains listed next were all sequenced from one sample in a study of identifying expanded T cells in peripheral blood (dated by TCRdb to the late 2010s). Library preparation employed the immunoSEQ multiplex PCR assay. What TCRdb holds here is the immuneACCESS table cut down to in-frame rearrangements. Part of the clones is not present; checked against another copy, under half of the missing clones reflect an unresolved V gene, and the others are unexplained. Within this sample are 81,000 or so clones, with about four fifths of them counted one time only. The ten most abundant clones make up less than 20% of the sample. Sequenced sample: blood. These receptors originate from a person aged 18 to 75 in good health.

The chain carries TRBV11-1 and TRBJ2-5; TRBD1 matches at 7 bases. The germline V gene encodes CDR1 SGHAT and CDR2 FQDESV (reference sequence). After removal of 5 bases from V and 1 base from J, the junction contained 13 bases not matched to a gene. This CDR3 contains 17 residues. CDR3 nucleotide sequence: TGTGCCAGCAGCATAAATCCGGGACAGATGGCCCAAGAGACCCAGTACTTC. This translates into CASSINPGQMAQETQYF. Using reference TRBV11-1 and TRBJ2-5 for the parts outside the CDR3, the full variable domain is EAEVAQSPRYKITEKSQAVAFWCDPISGHATLYWYRQILGQGPELLVQFQDESVVDDSQLPKDRFSAERLKGVDSTLKIQPAELGDSAMYLCASSINPGQMAQETQYFGPGTRLLVL.

The chain combines TRBV21-1 with TRBJ2-7; the table calls TRBD2, which could not be checked here. TRBV21-1 is a pseudogene segment. The CDR3 has 15 amino acids. The CDR3 sequence: CASSKESDGFYEQYF. DNA of the CDR3: TGTGCCAGCAGCAAAGAAAGCGACGGATTCTACGAGCAGTACTTC.

The chain joins TRBV7-6 to TRBJ2-3, with D possibly matching TRBD2 (6 bases). This CDR3 is 16 amino acids long. Germline assignment: CDR1 SGHVS and CDR2 FNYEAQ. The ends were cut back, 3 bases at V and 0 bases at J, with 13 bases in the middle. This CDR3 is CASSLGGTFSTDTQYF. CDR3 nucleotide sequence: TGTGCCAGCAGCTTGGGTGGGACTTTTAGCACAGATACGCAGTATTTT.

The rearrangement uses TRBV6-4 and TRBJ2-1, with unresolved D. V lost 0 bases, J lost 0 bases, and 9 bases lay in between. The CDR3 has 16 residues. Germline values: CDR1 MRHNA, CDR2 SNTAGT. CDR3 sequence (DNA): TGTGCCAGCAGTGACTCCACAGATAGCTCCTACAATGAGCAGTTCTTC. Its protein product is CASSDSTDSSYNEQFF.

This clone was observed once. The chain combines TRBV13 with TRBJ2-3; TRBD2 agrees at 8 bases. Losses at the gene ends were 1 base for V and 0 bases for J; bases not matched to a gene: 9. The CDR3 consists of 18 residues. CDR1 is PRHDT, CDR2 FYEKMQ, per germline (reference sequence). CDR3 sequence reads: CASSLDARTSSSTDTQYF. The CDR3 DNA follows: TGTGCCAGCAGCTTAGATGCTCGGACTAGCAGTAGCACAGATACGCAGTATTTT.

Note on this clone: The junction does not match germline at one end; this may be a read error. This sequence joins TRBV28 and TRBJ1-1; weak D call: TRBD1 (5 bases). This CDR3 contains 10 residues. Germline V CDR1 and CDR2: MDHEN, SYDVKM. CDR3 sequence: CASSFGTTTF. The CDR3 coding sequence is TGTGCCAGCAGTTTTGGGACTACGACCTTT.

This clone was counted once. V is TRBV10-3 and J is TRBJ2-5; D unresolved. Germline-derived CDR1 and CDR2 are ENHRY and SYGVKD. The CDR3 runs 11 residues. V lost 4 bases to trimming and J lost 4 bases, with 4 bases between them. CDR3 in DNA: TGTGCCATCAGTGGTGGAGAGACCCAGTACTTC. It specifies CAISGGETQYF.

The chain is built from TRBV7-2 and TRBJ2-1; D possibly matches TRBD1 or TRBD2 (5 bases each). Germline assignment: CDR1 SGHTA and CDR2 FQGNSA. V dropped 1 base and J dropped 0 bases, with 10 bases sitting between them. This CDR3 comprises 16 residues. Here the CDR3 reads CASSLEGPSSYNEQFF. CDR3 nucleotide sequence: TGTGCCAGCAGCTTAGAGGGACCTAGCTCCTACAATGAGCAGTTCTTC. Filled out from reference TRBV7-2 and TRBJ2-1, the complete variable domain reads GAGVSQSPSNKVTEKGKDVELRCDPISGHTALYWYRQSLGQGLEFLIYFQGNSAPDKSGLPSDRFSAERTGGSVSTLTIQRTQQEDSAVYLCASSLEGPSSYNEQFFGPGTRLTVL.